This TCR beta chain appears in the sequencing data of a study of monozygotic twins with inflammatory bowel disease. Regarding the study as a whole: The study found lower TCRbeta diversity (inverse Simpson) in IBD patients than in healthy co-twins. Cells of different T cell subtypes could not be told apart.

In the case of this clonotype: As yet, its antigen is unknown.

The team made cDNA by running eight separate reactions for each sample. The template switching step added UMIs that contained a 6-nucleotide sample barcode. TCRdb re-called the 5' RACE reads, yielding one record per CDR3 amino acid sequence without DNA. This listing includes 420,000 or so distinct CDR3 sequences. This CDR3 region has 15 residues. In germline, CDR1 is ENHRY, CDR2 SYGVKD. This receptor was identified in a human donor with ulcerative colitis or Crohn's disease, or a healthy co-twin of an affected twin (not recorded which). The chain has TRBV10-3 and TRBJ2-2; TCRdb names TRBD1, which stays unverified in the absence of DNA. Sequenced material: blood. CDR3 amino acids: CATNGWGPNTGELFF.